The TCR beta chain under discussion was sequenced for a study of T cell responses to AZD1222 COVID-19 vaccine. Sequencing used immunoSEQ multiplex PCR; TCRdb keeps in-frame clones, though not all of them. The profile shows 150,000 or so clones, about 91% of them singletons. This clonotype was obtained from an adult in good health. The sample here was peripheral blood, taken on day 0 of AZD1222 vaccination.

CDR3 in DNA: TGTGCCACACGGGGATTAAGGAGCTCCTACGAGCAGTACTTC. It yields the protein CATRGLRSSYEQYF. This chain uses TRBV7-2 with TRBJ2-7, with D possibly TRBD2 on 5 matching bases. Trimming pared 10 bases from V and 0 bases from J, leaving 16 bases between. From germline, CDR1 is SGHTA and CDR2 FQGNSA. This CDR3 contains 14 residues.